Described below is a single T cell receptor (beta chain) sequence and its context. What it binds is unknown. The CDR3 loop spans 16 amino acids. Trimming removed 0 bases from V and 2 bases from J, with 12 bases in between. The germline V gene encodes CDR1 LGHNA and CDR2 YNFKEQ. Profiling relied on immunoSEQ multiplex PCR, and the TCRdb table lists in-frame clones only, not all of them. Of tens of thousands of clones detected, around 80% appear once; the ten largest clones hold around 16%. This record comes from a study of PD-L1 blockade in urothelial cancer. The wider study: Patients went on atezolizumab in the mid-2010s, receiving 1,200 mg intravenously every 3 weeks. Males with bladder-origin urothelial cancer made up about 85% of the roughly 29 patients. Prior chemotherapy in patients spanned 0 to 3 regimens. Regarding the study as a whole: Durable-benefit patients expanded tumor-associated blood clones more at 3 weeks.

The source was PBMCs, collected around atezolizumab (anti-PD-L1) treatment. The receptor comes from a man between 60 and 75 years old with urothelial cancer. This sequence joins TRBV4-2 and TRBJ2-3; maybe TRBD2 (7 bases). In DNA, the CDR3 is TGTGCCAGCAGCCAAGATAGGGGGGGCTACACAGATACGCAGTATTTT. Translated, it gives CASSQDRGGYTDTQYF.